This T cell receptor (beta chain) was sequenced for a study of patients and donors after allogeneic stem cell transplantation. TCRdb reanalysed the RT-PCR reads using MiXCR and keeps one entry per CDR3 protein. Among around 30,000 distinct CDR3 sequences listed, about two fifths were seen once. This clonotype was counted at least ten times. CDR1 and CDR2 from the germline V gene are SGDLS and YYNGEE. Trimming took 0 bases from V and 4 from J, leaving 8 bases between them. This CDR3 comprises 13 residues. This TCR was recovered from a human donor who was either an allogeneic HSCT recipient or a stem cell or donor lymphocyte infusion donor (not recorded which). It is not recorded whose cells these are; they may come from a transplant donor. The sequenced sample was blood, either unsorted or a sorted T cell fraction (not recorded which). The J gene is TRBJ2-7, the V gene TRBV9, with D possibly matching TRBD2 (6 bases). The CDR3 spells CASSVGLEYEQYF. The CDR3 region has the DNA TGTGCCAGCAGCGTAGGACTAGAATACGAGCAGTACTTC.